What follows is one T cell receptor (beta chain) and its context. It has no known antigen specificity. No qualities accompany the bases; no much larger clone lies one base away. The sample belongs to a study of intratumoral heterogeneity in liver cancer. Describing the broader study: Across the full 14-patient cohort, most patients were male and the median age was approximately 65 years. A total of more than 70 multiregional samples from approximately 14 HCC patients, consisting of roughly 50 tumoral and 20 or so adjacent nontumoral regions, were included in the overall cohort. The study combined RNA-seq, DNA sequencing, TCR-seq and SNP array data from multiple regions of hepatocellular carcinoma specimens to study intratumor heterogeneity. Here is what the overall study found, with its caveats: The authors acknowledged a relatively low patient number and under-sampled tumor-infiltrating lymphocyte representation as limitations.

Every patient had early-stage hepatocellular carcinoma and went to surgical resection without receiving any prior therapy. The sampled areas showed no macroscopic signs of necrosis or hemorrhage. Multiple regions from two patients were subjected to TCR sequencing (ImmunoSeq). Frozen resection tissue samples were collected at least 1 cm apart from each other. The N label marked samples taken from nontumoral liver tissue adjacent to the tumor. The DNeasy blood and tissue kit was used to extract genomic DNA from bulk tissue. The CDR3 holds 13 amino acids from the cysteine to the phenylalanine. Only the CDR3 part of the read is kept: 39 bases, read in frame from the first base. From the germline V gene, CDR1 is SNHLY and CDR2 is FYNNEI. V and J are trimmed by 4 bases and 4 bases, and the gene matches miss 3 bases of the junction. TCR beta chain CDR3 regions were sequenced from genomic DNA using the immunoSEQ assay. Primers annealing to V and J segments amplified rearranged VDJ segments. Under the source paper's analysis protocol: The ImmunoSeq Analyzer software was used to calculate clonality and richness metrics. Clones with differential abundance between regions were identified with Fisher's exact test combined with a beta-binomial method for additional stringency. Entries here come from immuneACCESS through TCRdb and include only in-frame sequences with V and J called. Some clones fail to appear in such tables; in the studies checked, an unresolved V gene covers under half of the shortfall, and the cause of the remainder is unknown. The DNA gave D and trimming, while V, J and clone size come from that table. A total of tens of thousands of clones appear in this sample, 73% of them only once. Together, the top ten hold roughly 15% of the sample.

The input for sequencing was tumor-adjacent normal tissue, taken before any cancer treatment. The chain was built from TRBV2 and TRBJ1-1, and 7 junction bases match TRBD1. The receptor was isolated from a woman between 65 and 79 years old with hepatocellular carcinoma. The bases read TGTGCCAGCAGTGTACAGGGGAGCACTGAAGCTTTCTTT. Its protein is CASSVQGSTEAFF.